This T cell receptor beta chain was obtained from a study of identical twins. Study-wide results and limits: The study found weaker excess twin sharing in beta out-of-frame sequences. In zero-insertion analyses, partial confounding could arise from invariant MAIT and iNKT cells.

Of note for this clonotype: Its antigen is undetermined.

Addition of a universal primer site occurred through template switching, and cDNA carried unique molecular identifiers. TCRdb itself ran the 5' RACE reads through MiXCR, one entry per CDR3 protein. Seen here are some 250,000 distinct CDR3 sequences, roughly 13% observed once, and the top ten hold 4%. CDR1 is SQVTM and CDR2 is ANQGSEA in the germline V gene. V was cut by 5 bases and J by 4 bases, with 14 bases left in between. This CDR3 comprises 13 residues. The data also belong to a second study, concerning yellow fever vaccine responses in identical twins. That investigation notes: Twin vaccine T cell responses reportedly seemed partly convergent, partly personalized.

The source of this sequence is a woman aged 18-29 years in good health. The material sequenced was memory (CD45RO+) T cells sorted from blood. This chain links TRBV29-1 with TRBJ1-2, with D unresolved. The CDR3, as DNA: TGCAGCGTTAGGGAGGGCGAAGGCTATGGCTACACCTTC. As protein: CSVREGEGYGYTF.